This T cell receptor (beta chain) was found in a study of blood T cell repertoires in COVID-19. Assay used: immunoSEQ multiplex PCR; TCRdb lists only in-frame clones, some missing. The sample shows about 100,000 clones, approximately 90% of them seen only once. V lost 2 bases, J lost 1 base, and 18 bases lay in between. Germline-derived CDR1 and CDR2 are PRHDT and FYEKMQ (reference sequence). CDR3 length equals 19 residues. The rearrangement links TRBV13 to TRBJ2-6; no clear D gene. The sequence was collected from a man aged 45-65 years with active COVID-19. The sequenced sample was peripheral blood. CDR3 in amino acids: CASSLSLNLGRSGANVLTF. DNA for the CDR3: TGTGCCAGCAGCTTATCCCTGAACCTGGGCCGATCTGGGGCCAACGTCCTGACTTTC. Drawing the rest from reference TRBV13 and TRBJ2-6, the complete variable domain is AAGVIQSPRHLIKEKRETATLKCYPIPRHDTVYWYQQGPGQDPQFLISFYEKMQSDKGSIPDRFSAQQFSDYHSELNMSSLELGDSALYFCASSLSLNLGRSGANVLTFGAGSRLTVL.